The rows below give T cell receptor beta chains drawn from one sample of a study of T cells in Graves' hyperthyroidism and ophthalmopathy. TCRdb recomputed calls from the multiplex PCR reads with MiXCR, one row per CDR3 protein. The sample lists about 640,000 distinct CDR3 sequences; less than 25% were seen once. Sequenced: blood. The receptors originated from a man in his thirties or forties with Graves' ophthalmopathy. CDR3s include the opening cysteine and the closing phenylalanine or tryptophan. Fields, in order: J gene, V gene, clone size, D gene, CDR3 DNA, CDR3 protein. The D gene is left open where the match is weak. Rows may omit the clone size; those that give it use once, few, many or a size class.

J: TRBJ2-7; V: TRBV6-1; size: .; D: TRBD1; DNA: TGTGCCAGCAGTGAATTAGGGACAGTCTACGAGCAGTACTTC; CDR3: CASSELGTVYEQYF
J: TRBJ2-1; V: TRBV29-1; size: .; D: TRBD2; DNA: TGCAGCGTCCCAGCGGGAGTAGGGCTCAATGAGCAGTTCTTC; CDR3: CSVPAGVGLNEQFF
J: TRBJ1-5; V: TRBV24-1; size: many; D: .; DNA: TGTGCCACCAGTGATGGGACACCTTATAGCAATCAGCCCCAGCATTTT; CDR3: CATSDGTPYSNQPQHF
J: TRBJ1-1; V: TRBV2; size: many; D: .; DNA: TGTGCCAGAATCGTCGCGGAGAATCCGAGTGAAGCTTTCTTT; CDR3: CARIVAENPSEAFF
J: TRBJ2-4; V: TRBV30; size: few; D: .; DNA: TGTGCCTGTGGGACAAACATTCAGTACTTC; CDR3: CACGTNIQYF
J: TRBJ1-5; V: TRBV30; size: few; D: .; DNA: TGTGCCTGGAGTGTAAAAGGGGTGGGGCCCCAGCATTTT; CDR3: CAWSVKGVGPQHF
J: TRBJ2-3; V: TRBV6-5; size: .; D: .; DNA: TGTGCCAGCAGTTTGGAGGTTCATCCAAGCACAGATACGCAGTATTTT; CDR3: CASSLEVHPSTDTQYF
J: TRBJ1-1; V: TRBV20-1; size: many; D: .; DNA: TGCAGTCGGAAGCGTGGCAGGGGCTCCACTGAAGCTTTCTTT; CDR3: CSRKRGRGSTEAFF
J: TRBJ1-1; V: TRBV6-5; size: .; D: .; DNA: TGTGCCAGCAGTTTACAGGCCTTGAACACTGAAGCTTTCTTT; CDR3: CASSLQALNTEAFF
J: TRBJ2-2; V: TRBV28; size: .; D: .; DNA: TGTGCCAGCAGTTTATATACCGGGGTGAACACCGGGGAGCTGTTTTTT; CDR3: CASSLYTGVNTGELFF
J: TRBJ2-5; V: TRBV28; size: .; D: TRBD2; DNA: TGTGCCAGCAGTTTTGAGATTGTGGGGGGGTCACAGTACTTC; CDR3: CASSFEIVGGSQYF
J: TRBJ2-2; V: TRBV12-3/TRBV12-4; size: many; D: .; DNA: TGTGCCAGCAGTTCTTCTGGGGCCCCCGGGGAGCTGTTTTTT; CDR3: CASSSSGAPGELFF
J: TRBJ1-1; V: TRBV28; size: many; D: .; DNA: TGTGCCAGCATCCTCGGGGGGAACACTGAAGCTTTCTTT; CDR3: CASILGGNTEAFF
J: TRBJ1-2; V: TRBV7-2; size: .; D: .; DNA: TGTGCCAGGAGCTTAGACCAGGGCCAAAGGAGGCTTGGCTACACCTTC; CDR3: CARSLDQGQRRLGYTF
J: TRBJ2-1; V: TRBV6-1; size: .; D: TRBD1; DNA: TGTGCCAGCAGCTCCGGGCCCGGGACAGTGGGGGTGGATGAGCAGTTCTTC; CDR3: CASSSGPGTVGVDEQFF
J: TRBJ1-2; V: TRBV28; size: .; D: .; DNA: TGTGCCAGCAGTTCCACAGGGCTGGATGGCTACACCTTC; CDR3: CASSSTGLDGYTF
J: TRBJ2-1; V: TRBV2; size: .; D: TRBD2; DNA: TGTGCCAGCGGGGATGGGACTAGCGGGAGCTCTGAGCAGTTCTTC; CDR3: CASGDGTSGSSEQFF
J: TRBJ2-4; V: TRBV5-4; size: .; D: .; DNA: TGTGCCAGCAGCCTCTCGACAGGAGCCAAAAACATTCAGTACTTC; CDR3: CASSLSTGAKNIQYF
J: TRBJ2-2; V: TRBV28; size: few; D: .; DNA: TGTGCCAGCAGTTCTGAGCGGGTACGCACCGGGGAGCTGTTTTTT; CDR3: CASSSERVRTGELFF